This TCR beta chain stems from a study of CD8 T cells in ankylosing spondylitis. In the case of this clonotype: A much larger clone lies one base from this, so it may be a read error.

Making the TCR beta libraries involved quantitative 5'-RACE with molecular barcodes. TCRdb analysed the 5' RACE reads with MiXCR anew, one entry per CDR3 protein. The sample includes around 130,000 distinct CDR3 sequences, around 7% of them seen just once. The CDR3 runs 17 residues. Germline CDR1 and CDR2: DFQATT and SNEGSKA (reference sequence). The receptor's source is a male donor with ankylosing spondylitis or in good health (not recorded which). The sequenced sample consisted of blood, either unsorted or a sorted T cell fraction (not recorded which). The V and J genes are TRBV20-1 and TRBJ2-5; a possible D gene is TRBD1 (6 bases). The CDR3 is CCAIRQAEVAWGETQYF. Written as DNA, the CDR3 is TGCTGTGCTATAAGACAGGCTGAGGTAGCCTGGGGAGAGACCCAGTACTTC.